This is a list of T cell receptor beta chains from one sample in a study of T cell repertoires in cytomegalovirus infection. TCRdb called the reads again in MiXCR, with one record for every CDR3 protein. Of roughly 150,000 distinct CDR3 sequences in the sample, 20% to 30% are singletons; the top ten hold about 10%. Sequencing input: PBMCs. These receptor sequences come from a human donor in good health (CMV status not recorded). Some clones in this sample may be carry-over from other donors' samples. The CDR3 runs from the conserved cysteine through the conserved F or W. Each record gives: clone size, J gene, V gene, CDR3 protein. Clone sizes are given selectively: once, few, many, or a class where the clone is expanded.

NA	TRBJ1-4	TRBV6-2/TRBV6-3	CASTRRGEKLFF
few	TRBJ1-2	TRBV6-1	CASSEQPDPNYGYTF
NA	TRBJ1-4	TRBV28	CASSARSGGNEKLFF
NA	TRBJ2-7	TRBV5-1	CASKGREDYEQYF
many	TRBJ2-7	TRBV7-8	CASTERTGPAYEQYF
NA	TRBJ2-7	TRBV5-6	CASSPRTQRGYEQYF
NA	TRBJ1-5	TRBV28	CASSLYGDQPQHF
many	TRBJ1-1	TRBV7-2	CASSPTRGGTEAFF
few	TRBJ2-7	TRBV29-1	CSVETGGYEQYF
many	TRBJ1-2	TRBV7-9	CASRPDSPYGYTF
NA	TRBJ2-1	TRBV5-1	CASSPRLAGGHNEQFF
few	TRBJ1-6	TRBV19	CASSGGTGKPPLHF
NA	TRBJ2-5	TRBV5-1	CASSLNPAGGTETQYF
NA	TRBJ2-3	TRBV11-2	CASSLSVGAGGTDTQYF
NA	TRBJ2-1	TRBV5-4	CASSRARGNEQFF
NA	TRBJ2-3	TRBV28	CASSPSGTWDTQYF
few	TRBJ2-7	TRBV27	CASSLGLAGAEQYF
few	TRBJ2-7	TRBV29-1	CSVEGLGTYEQYF
few	TRBJ1-1	TRBV20-1	CSARDGIRGKAFF
NA	TRBJ1-1	TRBV4-2	CASSQEGLNTEAFF
few	TRBJ1-5	TRBV12-3/TRBV12-4	CASSLRENQPQHF
few	TRBJ1-1	TRBV30	CASSTGFQGEAFF
NA	TRBJ2-2	TRBV12-3/TRBV12-4	CASSGQLTGELFF
few	TRBJ1-4	TRBV15	CATSSQQGLANEKLFF
many	TRBJ2-1	TRBV7-2	CASTPDYSSYNEQFF
few	TRBJ1-2	TRBV20-1	CSAIKDREKGYGYTF
NA	TRBJ1-5	TRBV20-1	CSARDPGGASNQPQHF
NA	TRBJ2-5	TRBV7-2	CASSSDLRASETQYF
NA	TRBJ2-7	TRBV20-1	CSALGDLSDEQYF
NA	TRBJ1-1	TRBV5-6	CASSLDYGTGGKNTEAFF
few	TRBJ1-4	TRBV7-9	CASSFRTDHNEKLFF
NA	TRBJ2-7	TRBV28	CASSPAGTGGNEQYF
NA	TRBJ2-5	TRBV24-1	CATSDFKGGGGKETQYF